This T cell receptor (beta chain) was documented in a study of cytomegalovirus exposure and HLA in healthy donors. Germline assignment: CDR1 SGHTA and CDR2 FQGNSA. This CDR3 spans 15 amino acids. The V segment lost 1 base and the J segment 1 base; nucleotides outside the gene matches: 4. PCR involved 60 Vbeta and 13 Jbeta primers. Measured with immunoSEQ multiplex PCR; TCRdb has only the in-frame clones, and not every one. The sample yields approximately 190,000 clones, 85% to 90% seen once. This sequence joins TRBV7-2 and TRBJ2-7; TRBD1 matches 7 bases. The sample was PBMCs. The origin of this receptor is a man younger than 40 in good health and CMV-seronegative. The CDR3 sequence is CASSLDPQGSYEQYF. The CDR3 DNA is TGTGCCAGCAGCTTAGACCCACAGGGGTCCTACGAGCAGTACTTC. The whole variable domain, filled in from reference TRBV7-2 and TRBJ2-7, reads GAGVSQSPSNKVTEKGKDVELRCDPISGHTALYWYRQSLGQGLEFLIYFQGNSAPDKSGLPSDRFSAERTGGSVSTLTIQRTQQEDSAVYLCASSLDPQGSYEQYFGPGTRLTVT.